The clone carrying this T cell receptor (beta chain) was found once. This record comes from a study of OX40 agonist ivuxolimab in advanced cancers. Across the whole study: Dose-escalation patients suffered from hepatocellular carcinoma, melanoma, renal cell or head and neck cancer. Earlier treatment with anti-PD-1, anti-PD-L1 or anti-CTLA-4 was permitted, and over 35% had received some.

Germline V lookup: CDR1 SGHTA, CDR2 FQGNSA. With V trimmed by 1 base and J by 4 bases, 9 bases remained unmatched. The CDR3 covers 17 residues. Here immunoSEQ multiplex PCR was the method, and the copy in TCRdb shows in-frame clones only, minus some. The sample records over 75,000 clones, roughly 91% being singletons. The starting material was CD4+ or CD8+ T cells sorted from blood, obtained in a trial of the OX40 agonist ivuxolimab. This chain uses TRBV7-2 with TRBJ1-3; the match to TRBD1 covers 8 bases. This clonotype was obtained from an adult with an advanced solid tumor such as melanoma, head and neck, liver or kidney cancer. This CDR3 is CASSLGGTGFPGNTIYF. In DNA form, the CDR3 reads TGTGCCAGCAGCTTAGGTGGGACAGGTTTTCCAGGAAACACCATATATTTT.